This passage covers 7 T cell receptor beta chains from one sample sequenced in a study of T cell changes during pregnancy in multiple sclerosis. The method was immunoSEQ multiplex PCR; TCRdb's version includes in-frame clones alone and lacks a portion of them. Found here are around 50,000 clones, around 93% of them singletons; the top ten hold almost 6%. Specimen: CD8+ T cells from peripheral blood mononuclear cells, collected in the first trimester of pregnancy. The receptors shown here come from a female donor with multiple sclerosis, enrolled in a pregnancy study.

This sequence joins TRBV5-4 and TRBJ1-2, with D tentatively TRBD1 (5 bases). CDR1 SGHNT and CDR2 YYREEE come from the germline V gene (reference sequence). The CDR3 has 14 amino acids. The V gene lost 1 base and the J gene lost 6 bases, with 13 bases spanning the gap. The CDR3 sequence: CASSLTGGGDGYTF. DNA of the CDR3: TGTGCCAGCAGCTTGACGGGGGGGGGAGATGGCTACACCTTC.

The rearrangement links TRBV4-1 to TRBJ2-1, with 12 positions matching TRBD2. Germline lookup yields CDR1 MGHRA and CDR2 YSYEKL. V gave up 5 bases and J gave up 8 bases; unmatched junction bases: 4. The CDR3 spans 14 residues. CDR3: CASSVLAGGDEQFF. CDR3 DNA: TGCGCCAGCAGCGTCCTAGCGGGAGGGGATGAGCAGTTCTTC.

This chain uses TRBV11-2 with TRBJ2-7; TRBD2 might be the D (6 bases). Germline V gene lookup returns CDR1 SGHAT and CDR2 FQNNGV. The CDR3 runs 12 residues. Trimming removed 6 bases from V and 5 bases from J, with 11 bases in between. DNA of the CDR3: TGTGCCAGCAGACTAGCAGGGAACGAGCAGTACTTC. It is translated as CASRLAGNEQYF.

This clone was recorded only once. V gene TRBV5-1 combines with J gene TRBJ2-2; TRBD2 agrees at 7 bases. J lost 5 bases, V lost 0 bases, and 10 bases had no gene match. The CDR3 contains 17 residues. In germline, CDR1 is SGHRS, CDR2 YFSETQ. The CDR3 region is CASSLDRAGAVTGELFF. The CDR3 DNA reads as TGCGCCAGCAGCTTGGACCGGGCGGGAGCGGTTACCGGGGAGCTGTTTTTT.

The J gene is TRBJ2-1, the V gene TRBV5-8; a weak D match, TRBD2 (5 bases). The germline V and J ends were trimmed by 4 bases and 3 bases, with 17 bases remaining between them. Germline CDR1 reads SGHTS; CDR2 reads YDEGEE. The CDR3 is 16 residues long. CDR3 coding DNA: TGTGCCAGCAGCCTGCGGGCTTTGGTCCGCTACAATGAGCAGTTCTTC. Its protein is CASSLRALVRYNEQFF.

CDR3 DNA sequence: TGTGCCAGCAGTGAATGGGTAGGGGCCGACACTGAAGCTTTCTTT. Protein: CASSEWVGADTEAFF. This chain joins TRBV6-1 and TRBJ1-1, with a possible D match to TRBD1 (5 bases). This CDR3 spans 15 amino acids. The germline V gene has CDR1 MNHNS and CDR2 SASEGT. Deletions cut 2 bases from V and 3 bases from J, with 13 bases between.

The chain employs TRBV27 and TRBJ2-3; 7 bases align to TRBD2. There are 15 residues in the CDR3. V shed 0 bases, J shed 4 bases, and the junction held 4 bases outside the gene matches. Germline CDR1 MNHEY, CDR2 SMNVEV (reference sequence). CDR3 nucleotide sequence: TGTGCCAGCAGTTTATCCCCGGGAGGCTCAGATACGCAGTATTTT. This sequence encodes CASSLSPGGSDTQYF.